These 3 T cell receptor beta chains originate from one sample sequenced in a study of OX40 agonist ivuxolimab in advanced cancers. Some clones are missing from TCRdb's copy, which holds only in-frame ones; the method was immunoSEQ multiplex PCR. The sample carries about 100,000 clones, approximately 90% recorded once. The sequences come from CD4+ or CD8+ T cells sorted from blood, collected in a trial of the OX40 agonist ivuxolimab. Receptors originate from an adult with an advanced solid tumor such as melanoma, head and neck, liver or kidney cancer.

The V gene is TRBV18, the J gene TRBJ2-7; 9 positions match TRBD2. Germline V gene sequence: CDR1 KGHSH, CDR2 LQKENI. This CDR3 contains 15 residues. J gave up 2 bases and V 0 bases, and 2 bases lay outside the gene matches. Written as DNA, the CDR3 is TGTGCCAGCTCACCACCGACTAGCGGCACCTACGAGCAGTACTTC. This sequence encodes CASSPPTSGTYEQYF.

The gene calls are TRBV19 and TRBJ1-1; the D gene is possibly TRBD1 (5 bases). V dropped 7 bases and J dropped 3 bases, with 15 bases sitting between them. From germline, CDR1 is LNHDA and CDR2 SQIVND (reference sequence). The CDR3 consists of 14 residues. CDR3 sequence (DNA): TGTGCCAGTATCCTGGCAGGGAAGTACACTGAAGCTTTCTTT. This gives the protein CASILAGKYTEAFF.

V is TRBV5-5 and J is TRBJ2-2; 8 bases align to TRBD1. CDR1 and CDR2 (germline): SGHKS, YYEKEE (reference sequence). The CDR3 is 15 amino acids. With V trimmed by 7 bases and J by 1 base, 6 bases remained unmatched. CDR3 coding DNA: TGTGCCAGCTACACAGGGGGAGGGAACACCGGGGAGCTGTTTTTT. Translated: CASYTGGGNTGELFF. The full variable domain, completed using reference TRBV5-5 and TRBJ2-2, is DAGVTQSPTHLIKTRGQQVTLRCSPISGHKSVSWYQQVLGQGPQFIFQYYEKEERGRGNFPDRFSARQFPNYSSELNVNALLLGDSALYLCASYTGGGNTGELFFGEGSRLTVL.